Listed here are 8 T cell receptor beta chains from one sample, sequenced in a study of preoperative IRX-2 immunotherapy in early breast cancer. Treatment described: preoperative locoregional IRX-2 cytokine immunotherapy. The table came from immunoSEQ multiplex PCR; TCRdb's copy has only in-frame clones and leaves some out. The table records around 3,400 clones, approximately 69% of them present only once. Here the sequenced sample was tumor tissue, taken before IRX-2 immunotherapy. These receptors came from a human donor with breast cancer.

The chain combines TRBV6-7 with TRBJ1-5; D call uncertain. TRBV6-7 is known as an ORF, though its function is uncertain. The V end was cut by 3 bases, the J end by 4 bases, with 16 bases between. The CDR3 has 16 residues. CDR3 amino acids: CASSYFGRLGNQPQHF. The CDR3 region has the DNA TGTGCCAGCAGTTATTTCGGTCGTCTAGGGAATCAGCCCCAGCATTTT.

This clone was counted once. This chain links TRBV19 with TRBJ2-3, with D maybe TRBD2 (6 bases). Trimming took off 3 bases at V and 1 base at J, with 11 bases between the two ends. Germline lookup yields CDR1 LNHDA and CDR2 SQIVND (reference sequence). CDR3 length equals 15 residues. The CDR3 DNA is TGTGCCAGTAGTATCCAGTCTAGCGGCACAGATACGCAGTATTTT. Protein product: CASSIQSSGTDTQYF.

This chain links TRBV6-8 with TRBJ1-5; possibly TRBD1 for D (5 bases). Trimming stripped 3 bases from V and 7 bases from J, with 13 bases between. The CDR3 runs 14 residues. Germline V gene sequence: CDR1 MNHGY, CDR2 SAAAGT. For the CDR3, the DNA is TGTGCCAGCAGTTATTCTAGGGGTGGGCAGCCCCAGCATTTT. This codes for CASSYSRGGQPQHF.

This clone has just a few counts. V and J are TRBV19 and TRBJ2-4; 9 bases match TRBD2. The CDR3 totals 16 residues. Per the germline V gene, CDR1 is LNHDA and CDR2 is SQIVND (reference sequence). Trimming took 5 bases from V and 8 from J; bases not matched to a gene: 13. CDR3 DNA: TGTGCCAGTAGTCCTAGCGGGGTCAGAAGGTTGGACATTCAGTACTTC. Its protein is CASSPSGVRRLDIQYF. The full variable domain, rest sourced from reference TRBV19 and TRBJ2-4, is DGGITQSPKYLFRKEGQNVTLSCEQNLNHDAMYWYRQDPGQGLRLIYYSQIVNDFQKGDIAEGYSVSREKKESFPLTVTSAQKNPTAFYLCASSPSGVRRLDIQYFGAGTRLSVL.

The V and J genes are TRBV19 and TRBJ2-7; 8 bases match TRBD1. This CDR3 region has 15 residues. The V gene's germline CDR1 is LNHDA and CDR2 SQIVND (reference sequence). Germline trimming cut 5 bases from V and 5 bases from J; bases unmatched to any gene: 11. CDR3 region: CASSLGQVGADEQYF. DNA for the CDR3: TGTGCCAGTAGTTTGGGACAGGTGGGGGCCGACGAGCAGTACTTC.

This chain connects TRBV5-1 to TRBJ2-2, with no clear D. V was cut by 4 bases and J by 1 base, with 11 bases left in between. Germline V gives CDR1 SGHRS, CDR2 YFSETQ. The CDR3 has 15 residues. The CDR3 DNA sequence: TGCGCCAGCAGCCCGATCGGACGGAACACCGGGGAGCTGTTTTTT. Translated: CASSPIGRNTGELFF. Looking up the rest from reference TRBV5-1 and TRBJ2-2 gives the full variable domain: KAGVTQTPRYLIKTRGQQVTLSCSPISGHRSVSWYQQTPGQGLQFLFEYFSETQRNKGNFPGRFSGRQFSNSRSEMNVSTLELGDSALYLCASSPIGRNTGELFFGEGSRLTVL.

The CDR3 reads CASSQGAVSDTQYF. CDR3 coding DNA: TGCGCCAGCAGCCAAGGCGCAGTCTCAGATACGCAGTATTTT. The genes are TRBV4-1 and TRBJ2-3; unclear D gene. CDR1 and CDR2 from the germline V gene are MGHRA and YSYEKL. CDR3 length: 14 amino acids. The germline V and J ends were trimmed by 1 base and 4 bases, with 9 bases remaining between them.

The V call is TRBV11-3, the J call TRBJ2-7; D is undetermined. V lost 5 bases and J lost 7, with 18 bases in between. Germline V gene data show CDR1 as SGHNT and CDR2 as YENEEA. The CDR3 totals 14 residues. The CDR3 spells CASSPDGSLGEQYF. The CDR3 DNA is TGTGCCAGCAGCCCTGACGGCTCCCTGGGGGAGCAGTACTTC.